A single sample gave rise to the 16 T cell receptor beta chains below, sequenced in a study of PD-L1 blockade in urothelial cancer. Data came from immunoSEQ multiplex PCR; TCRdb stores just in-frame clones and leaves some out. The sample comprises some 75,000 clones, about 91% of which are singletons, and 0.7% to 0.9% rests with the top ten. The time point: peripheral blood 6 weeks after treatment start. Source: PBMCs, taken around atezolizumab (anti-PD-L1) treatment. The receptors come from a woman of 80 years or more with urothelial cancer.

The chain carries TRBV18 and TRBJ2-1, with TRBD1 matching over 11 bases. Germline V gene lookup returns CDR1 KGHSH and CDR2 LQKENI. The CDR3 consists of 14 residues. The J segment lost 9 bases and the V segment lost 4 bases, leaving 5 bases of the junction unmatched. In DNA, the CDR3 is TGTGCCAGCTCACGGGACAGGGGGATAAGTGAGCAGTTCTTC. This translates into CASSRDRGISEQFF.

The CDR3 loop reads CSVGGTGYSGNTIYF. The CDR3, as DNA: TGCAGCGTTGGTGGGACAGGGTACTCTGGAAACACCATATATTTT. The chain employs TRBV29-1 and TRBJ1-3; 9 nucleotides line up with TRBD1. Looked up from germline, CDR1 is SQVTM and CDR2 is ANQGSEA. V was pared by 4 bases and J by 0 bases, with 4 bases of the junction left unmatched. The CDR3 consists of 15 residues.

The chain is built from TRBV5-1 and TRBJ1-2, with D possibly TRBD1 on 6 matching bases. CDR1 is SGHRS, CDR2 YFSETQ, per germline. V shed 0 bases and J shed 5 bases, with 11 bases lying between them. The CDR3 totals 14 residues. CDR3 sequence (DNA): TGCGCCAGCAGCTTGGAAGGGGGAGGGTATGGCTACACCTTC. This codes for CASSLEGGGYGYTF.

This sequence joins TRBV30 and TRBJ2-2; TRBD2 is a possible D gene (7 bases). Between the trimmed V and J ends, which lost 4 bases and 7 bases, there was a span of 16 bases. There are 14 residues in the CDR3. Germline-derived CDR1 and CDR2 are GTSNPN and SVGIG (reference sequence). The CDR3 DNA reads TGTGCCTGGAAGGGGGGGACGACTCACGGGGAGCTGTTTTTT. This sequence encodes CAWKGGTTHGELFF.

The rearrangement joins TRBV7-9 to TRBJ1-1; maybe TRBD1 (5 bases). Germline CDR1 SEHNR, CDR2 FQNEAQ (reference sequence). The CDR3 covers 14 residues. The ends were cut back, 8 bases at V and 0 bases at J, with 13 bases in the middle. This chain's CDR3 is CASDTGEMNTEAFF. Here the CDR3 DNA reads TGTGCCAGCGACACAGGAGAAATGAACACTGAAGCTTTCTTT.

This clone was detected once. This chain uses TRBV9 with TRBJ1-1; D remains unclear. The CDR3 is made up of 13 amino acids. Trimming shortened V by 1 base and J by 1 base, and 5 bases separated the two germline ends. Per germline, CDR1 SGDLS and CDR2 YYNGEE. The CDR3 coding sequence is TGTGCCAGCAGCGTATGGCAGAACACTGAAGCTTTCTTT. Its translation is CASSVWQNTEAFF. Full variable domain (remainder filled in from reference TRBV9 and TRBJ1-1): DSGVTQTPKHLITATGQRVTLRCSPRSGDLSVYWYQQSLDQGLQFLIQYYNGEERAKGNILERFSAQQFPDLHSELNLSSLELGDSALYFCASSVWQNTEAFFGQGTRLTVV.

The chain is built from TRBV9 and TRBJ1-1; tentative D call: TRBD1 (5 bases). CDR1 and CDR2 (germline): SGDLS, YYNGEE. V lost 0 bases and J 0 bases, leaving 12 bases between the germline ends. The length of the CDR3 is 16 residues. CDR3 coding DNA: TGTGCCAGCAGCGTAGTAGGGGCAGCCCTGAACACTGAAGCTTTCTTT. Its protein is CASSVVGAALNTEAFF.

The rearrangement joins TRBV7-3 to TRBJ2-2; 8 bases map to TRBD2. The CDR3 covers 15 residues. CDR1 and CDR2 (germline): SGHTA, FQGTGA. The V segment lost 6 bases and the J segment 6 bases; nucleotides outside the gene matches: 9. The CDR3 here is CASRRSGSGAGELFF. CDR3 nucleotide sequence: TGTGCCAGCAGGCGAAGCGGGAGCGGAGCCGGGGAGCTGTTTTTT.

The CDR3 region has the DNA TGTGCCAGCAGTGGTACTAGCGGGAGCTACAATGAGCAGTTCTTC. It is translated as CASSGTSGSYNEQFF. This chain links TRBV6-5 with TRBJ2-1; 11 bases are a match to TRBD2. Trimming cost V 5 bases and J 3 bases; bases outside gene matches: 3. The CDR3 has 15 amino acids. The germline V gene encodes CDR1 MNHEY and CDR2 SVGAGI.

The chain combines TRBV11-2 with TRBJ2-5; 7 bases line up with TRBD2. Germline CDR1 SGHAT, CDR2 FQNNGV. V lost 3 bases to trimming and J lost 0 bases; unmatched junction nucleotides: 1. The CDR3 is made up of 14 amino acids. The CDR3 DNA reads TGTGCCAGCAGCTTGGGGGGGTACCAAGAGACCCAGTACTTC. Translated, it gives CASSLGGYQETQYF.

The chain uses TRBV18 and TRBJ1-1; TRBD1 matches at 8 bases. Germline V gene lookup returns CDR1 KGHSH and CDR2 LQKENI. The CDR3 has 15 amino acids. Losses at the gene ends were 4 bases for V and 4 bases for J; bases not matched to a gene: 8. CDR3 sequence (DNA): TGTGCCAGCTCACGAAAGACAGGGGAAGGCACTGAAGCTTTCTTT. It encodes CASSRKTGEGTEAFF. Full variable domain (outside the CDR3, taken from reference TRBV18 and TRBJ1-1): NAGVMQNPRHLVRRRGQEARLRCSPMKGHSHVYWYRQLPEEGLKFMVYLQKENIIDESGMPKERFSAEFPKEGPSILRIQQVVRGDSAAYFCASSRKTGEGTEAFFGQGTRLTVV.

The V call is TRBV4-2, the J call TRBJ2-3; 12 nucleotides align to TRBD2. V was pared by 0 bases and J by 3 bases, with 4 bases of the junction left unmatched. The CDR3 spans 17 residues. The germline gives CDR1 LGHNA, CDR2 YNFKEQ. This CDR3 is CASSQDPGTSGTDTQYF. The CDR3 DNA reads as TGTGCCAGCAGCCAAGATCCGGGGACTAGCGGGACAGATACGCAGTATTTT.

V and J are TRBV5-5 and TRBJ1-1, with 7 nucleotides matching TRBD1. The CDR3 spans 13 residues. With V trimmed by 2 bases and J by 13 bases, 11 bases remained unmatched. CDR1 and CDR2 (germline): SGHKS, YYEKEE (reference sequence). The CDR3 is CASSFLQGVFVFF. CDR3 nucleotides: TGTGCCAGCAGCTTCCTGCAGGGGGTTTTTGTTTTCTTT.

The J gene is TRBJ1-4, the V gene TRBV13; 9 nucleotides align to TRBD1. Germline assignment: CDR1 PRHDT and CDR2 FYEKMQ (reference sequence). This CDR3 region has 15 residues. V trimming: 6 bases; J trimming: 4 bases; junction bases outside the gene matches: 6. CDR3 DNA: TGTGCCAGCAGTCGCACGGGACAGGGTAATGAAAAACTGTTTTTT. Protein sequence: CASSRTGQGNEKLFF.

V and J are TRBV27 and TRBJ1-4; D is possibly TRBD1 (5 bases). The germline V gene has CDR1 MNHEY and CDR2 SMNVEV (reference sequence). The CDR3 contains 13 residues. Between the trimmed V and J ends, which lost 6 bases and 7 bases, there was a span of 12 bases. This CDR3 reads CASSPRRGEKLFF. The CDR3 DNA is TGTGCCAGCAGCCCCCGGAGGGGTGAAAAACTGTTTTTT.

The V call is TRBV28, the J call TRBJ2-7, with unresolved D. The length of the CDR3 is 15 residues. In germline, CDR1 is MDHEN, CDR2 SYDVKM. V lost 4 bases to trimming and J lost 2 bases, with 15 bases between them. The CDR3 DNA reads TGTGCCAGCAGTTCCCCTCGGGTAGAGACCTACGAGCAGTACTTC. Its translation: CASSSPRVETYEQYF.